The sequence of this T cell receptor beta chain was determined in a study of shared clonotypes between healthy human individuals. The data were produced by immunoSEQ multiplex PCR, yet TCRdb's version contains in-frame clones alone and is incomplete. This table has about a million clones, approximately 77% appearing once. Germline loops: CDR1 SGHDN, CDR2 FVKESK. V gave up 3 bases and J gave up 0 bases; unmatched junction bases: 2. The CDR3 extends over 16 amino acids. This sequence joins TRBV14 and TRBJ2-7, with TRBD2 identical over 13 bases. The sample was memory CD4+ T cells from PBMCs. Described subset: CD45RA-negative fraction. The sequence was collected from a man between 18 and 29 years old in good health. Some clones in this sample may be carry-over from other donors' samples. The CDR3 region is CASSQGLAGSSYEQYF. The CDR3 DNA reads as TGTGCCAGCAGCCAGGGACTAGCGGGGTCCTCCTACGAGCAGTACTTC.